The clone carrying this T cell receptor (beta chain) was found many times. Its antigen is currently unknown. The germline V gene has CDR1 KGHDR and CDR2 SFDVKD. V was clipped by 5 bases and J by 4 bases; unmatched bases: 6. The CDR3 loop spans 15 amino acids. The entry originates in a study of T-cell reconstitution after alpha-beta-depleted transplantation in children. General observations from the study: Newly generated T cells supplied most T-cell counts and diversity one year post-transplant. Reportedly, alpha-beta T cells present about two months post-transplant originated from several hundred expanded clones of graft origin. It was surviving recipient T cells and thymic progenitors that gave some patients high TCRbeta diversity at day 60.

The TCRbeta library was prepared with unique molecular identifiers. TCRdb reprocessed the PCR reads with MiXCR, giving one entry per CDR3 protein. The sample consists of more than 300,000 distinct CDR3 sequences, under 20% of them appearing once. The clonotype originates from a male patient between 2 and 10 years old who had a stem cell transplant for acute lymphoblastic leukemia, so the T cells may come from the graft donor. The chain joins TRBV24-1 to TRBJ2-2, with TRBD1 matching over 7 bases. The material sequenced was PBMCs, mostly from graft donor cells, taken 360 days after TCRalphabeta/CD19-depleted stem cell transplant. CDR3 in amino acids: CATSAGTEFTGELFF. The CDR3 DNA is TGTGCCACCAGTGCCGGGACAGAATTCACCGGGGAGCTGTTTTTT.